This TCR beta chain was sequenced during a study of radiotherapy plus CTLA-4 blockade in lung cancer. In this sample, this clone turned up once. Its specificity is not known. TCRdb's copy holds only in-frame clones and misses some; the assay was immunoSEQ multiplex PCR. Here the sample spans around 86,000 clones, around 83% being singletons. The junction had 10 bases not matched to a gene; V was cut back by 5 bases and J by 3 bases. Germline assignment: CDR1 SEHNR and CDR2 FQNEAQ (reference sequence). The CDR3 extends over 17 amino acids. Those patients who had chemo-refractory metastatic non-small-cell lung cancer were given focal radiation along with CTLA-4 blockade through ipilimumab. Study findings and constraints: The study found tumor-derived TCR clones expanded in blood after radiotherapy plus ipilimumab. Reportedly, early blood T cell clone dynamics best predicted response, with interferon-beta.

This receptor was identified in a human donor with non-small cell lung cancer who had stable disease on radiotherapy plus ipilimumab. The material was peripheral blood, obtained from a patient treated with radiotherapy plus ipilimumab. The chain combines TRBV7-9 with TRBJ2-1; TRBD2 matches at 10 bases. The CDR3 DNA sequence: TGTGCCAGCAGCCGTGCCGATGGACTAGCGGACTACAATGAGCAGTTCTTC. Amino acids: CASSRADGLADYNEQFF.